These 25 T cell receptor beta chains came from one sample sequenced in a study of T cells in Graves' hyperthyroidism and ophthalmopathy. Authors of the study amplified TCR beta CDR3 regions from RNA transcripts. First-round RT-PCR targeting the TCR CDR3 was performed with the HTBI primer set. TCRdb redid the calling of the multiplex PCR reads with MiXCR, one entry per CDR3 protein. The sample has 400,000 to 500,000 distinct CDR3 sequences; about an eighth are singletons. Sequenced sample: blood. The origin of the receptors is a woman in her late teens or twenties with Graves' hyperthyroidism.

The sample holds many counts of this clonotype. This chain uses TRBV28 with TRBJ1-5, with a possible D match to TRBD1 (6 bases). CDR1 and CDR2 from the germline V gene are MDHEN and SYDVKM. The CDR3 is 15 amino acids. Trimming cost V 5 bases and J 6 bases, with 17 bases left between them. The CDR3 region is CASSPPGRGSQPQHF. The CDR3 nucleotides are TGTGCCAGCAGTCCCCCGGGAAGGGGGAGTCAGCCCCAGCATTTT.

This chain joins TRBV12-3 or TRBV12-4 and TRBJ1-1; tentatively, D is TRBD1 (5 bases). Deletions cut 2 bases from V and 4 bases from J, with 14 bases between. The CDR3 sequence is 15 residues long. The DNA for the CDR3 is TGTGCCAGCAGTTTACTCTACTACGGGGCCACTGAAGCTTTCTTT. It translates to CASSLLYYGATEAFF.

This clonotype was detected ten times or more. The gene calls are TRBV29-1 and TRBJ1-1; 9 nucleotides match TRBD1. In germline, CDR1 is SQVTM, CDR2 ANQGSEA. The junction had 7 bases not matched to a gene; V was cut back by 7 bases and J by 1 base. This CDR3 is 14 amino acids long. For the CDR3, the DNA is TGCAGCGCCCATGGGACAGGGCGGAACACTGAAGCTTTCTTT. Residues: CSAHGTGRNTEAFF. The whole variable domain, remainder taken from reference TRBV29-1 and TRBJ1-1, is SAVISQKPSRDICQRGTSLTIQCQVDSQVTMMFWYRQQPGQSLTLIATANQGSEATYESGFVIDKFPISRPNLTFSTLTVSNMSPEDSSIYLCSAHGTGRNTEAFFGQGTRLTVV.

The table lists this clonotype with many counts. The CDR3 DNA reads TGTGCCAGCAGCGCCGGTGGGGGATTCTACGAGCAGTACTTC. This codes for CASSAGGGFYEQYF. The genes are TRBV7-9 and TRBJ2-7, with D perhaps matching TRBD1 or TRBD2 (5 bases each). The germline V gene has CDR1 SEHNR and CDR2 FQNEAQ (reference sequence). The CDR3 sequence is 14 residues long. Trimming removed 5 bases from V and 3 bases from J, with 14 bases in between.

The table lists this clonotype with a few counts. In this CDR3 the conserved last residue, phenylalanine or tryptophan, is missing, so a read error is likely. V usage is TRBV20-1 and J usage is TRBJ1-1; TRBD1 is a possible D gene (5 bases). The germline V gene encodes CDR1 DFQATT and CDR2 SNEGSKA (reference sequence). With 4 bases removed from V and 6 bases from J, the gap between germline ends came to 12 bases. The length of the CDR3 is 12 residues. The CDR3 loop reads CSAIRGSAEAFS. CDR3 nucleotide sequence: TGCAGTGCTATAAGGGGTTCCGCTGAAGCTTTCTCT.

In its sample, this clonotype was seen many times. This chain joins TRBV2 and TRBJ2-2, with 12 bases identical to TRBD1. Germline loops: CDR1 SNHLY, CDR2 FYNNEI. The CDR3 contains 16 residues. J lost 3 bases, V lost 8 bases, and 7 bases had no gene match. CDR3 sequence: CASYGRDRGHTGELFF. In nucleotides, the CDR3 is TGTGCCAGCTACGGTCGGGACAGGGGGCACACCGGGGAGCTGTTTTTT.

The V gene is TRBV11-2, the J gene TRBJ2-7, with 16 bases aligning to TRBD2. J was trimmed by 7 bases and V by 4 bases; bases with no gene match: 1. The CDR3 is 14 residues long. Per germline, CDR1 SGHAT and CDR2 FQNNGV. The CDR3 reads CASSSGLAGGEQYV. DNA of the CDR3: TGTGCCAGCAGCTCGGGACTAGCGGGGGGGGAGCAGTACGTC.

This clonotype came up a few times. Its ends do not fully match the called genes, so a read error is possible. The CDR3 spells CASRGDTGELSF. The DNA for the CDR3 is TGTGCCAGCAGGGGGGACACCGGGGAGCTGTCTTTT. The chain has TRBV12-3 or TRBV12-4 and TRBJ2-2, with a weak D call TRBD1 (6 bases). The CDR3 has 12 amino acids.

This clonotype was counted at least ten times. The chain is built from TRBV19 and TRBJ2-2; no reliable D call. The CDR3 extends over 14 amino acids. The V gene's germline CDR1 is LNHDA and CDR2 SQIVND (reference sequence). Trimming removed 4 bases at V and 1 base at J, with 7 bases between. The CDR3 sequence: CASSTSVNTGELFF. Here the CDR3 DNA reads TGTGCCAGTAGTACCTCAGTGAACACCGGGGAGCTGTTTTTT.

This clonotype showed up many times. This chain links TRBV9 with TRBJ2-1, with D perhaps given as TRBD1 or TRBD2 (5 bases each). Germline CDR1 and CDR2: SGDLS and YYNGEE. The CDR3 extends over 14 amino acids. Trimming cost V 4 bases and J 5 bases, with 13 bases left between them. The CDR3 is CASSRTLGDNEQFF. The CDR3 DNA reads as TGTGCCAGCAGCCGTACACTAGGGGACAATGAGCAGTTCTTC.

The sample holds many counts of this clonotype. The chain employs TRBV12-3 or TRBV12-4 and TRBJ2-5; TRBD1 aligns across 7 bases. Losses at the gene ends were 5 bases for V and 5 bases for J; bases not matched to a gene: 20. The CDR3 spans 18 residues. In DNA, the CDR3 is TGTGCCAGCAGTCCCTTCCCCGGGACAGAGACCAGAGGGGAGACCCAGTACTTC. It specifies CASSPFPGTETRGETQYF.

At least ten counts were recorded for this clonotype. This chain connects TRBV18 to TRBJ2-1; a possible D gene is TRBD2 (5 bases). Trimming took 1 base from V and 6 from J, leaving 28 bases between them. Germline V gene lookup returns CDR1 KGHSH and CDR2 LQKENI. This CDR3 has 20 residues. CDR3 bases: TGTGCCAGCTCACCACGGACGGCCGAGGGAATGGTCTCGTGGGTCAATGAGCAGTTCTTC. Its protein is CASSPRTAEGMVSWVNEQFF. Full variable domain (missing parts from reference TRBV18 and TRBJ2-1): NAGVMQNPRHLVRRRGQEARLRCSPMKGHSHVYWYRQLPEEGLKFMVYLQKENIIDESGMPKERFSAEFPKEGPSILRIQQVVRGDSAAYFCASSPRTAEGMVSWVNEQFFGPGTRLTVL.

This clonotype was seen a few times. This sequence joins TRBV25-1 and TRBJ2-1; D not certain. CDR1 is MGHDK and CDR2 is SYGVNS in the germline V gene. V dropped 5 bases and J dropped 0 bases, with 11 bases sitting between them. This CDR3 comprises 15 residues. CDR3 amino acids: CASSPIISSYNEQFF. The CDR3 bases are TGTGCCAGCAGTCCCATCATCAGCTCCTACAATGAGCAGTTCTTC. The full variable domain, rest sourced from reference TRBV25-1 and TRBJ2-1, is EADIYQTPRYLVIGTGKKITLECSQTMGHDKMYWYQQDPGMELHLIHYSYGVNSTEKGDLSSESTVSRIRTEHFPLTLESARPSHTSQYLCASSPIISSYNEQFFGPGTRLTVL.

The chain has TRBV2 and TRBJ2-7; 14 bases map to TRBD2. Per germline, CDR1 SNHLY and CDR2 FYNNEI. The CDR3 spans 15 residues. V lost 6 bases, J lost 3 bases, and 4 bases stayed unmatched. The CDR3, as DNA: TGTGCCAGCAGGGGGGGGACTAGCGGGAGCTACGAGCAGTACTTC. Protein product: CASRGGTSGSYEQYF.

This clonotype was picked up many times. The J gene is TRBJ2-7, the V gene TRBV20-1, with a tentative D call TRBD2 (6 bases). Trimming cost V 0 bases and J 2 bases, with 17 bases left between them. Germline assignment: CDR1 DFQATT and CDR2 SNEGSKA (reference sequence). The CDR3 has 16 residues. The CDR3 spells CSARDGGTKGTYEQYF. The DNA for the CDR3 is TGCAGTGCTAGAGATGGAGGGACGAAAGGTACCTACGAGCAGTACTTC.

CDR3 DNA: TGTGCCAGCAGTTGGGCGGGGGAGACCCAGTACTTC. This translates into CASSWAGETQYF. The chain joins TRBV12-3 or TRBV12-4 to TRBJ2-5; possible D gene TRBD2, 6 bases. V was trimmed by 4 bases and J by 5 bases, leaving 8 bases between them. The CDR3 is 12 amino acids.

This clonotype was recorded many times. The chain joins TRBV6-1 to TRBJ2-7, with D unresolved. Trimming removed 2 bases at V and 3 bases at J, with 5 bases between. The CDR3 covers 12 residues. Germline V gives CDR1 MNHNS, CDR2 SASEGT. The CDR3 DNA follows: TGTGCCAGCAGTGAAAGAAGCTACGAGCAGTACGTC. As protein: CASSERSYEQYV.

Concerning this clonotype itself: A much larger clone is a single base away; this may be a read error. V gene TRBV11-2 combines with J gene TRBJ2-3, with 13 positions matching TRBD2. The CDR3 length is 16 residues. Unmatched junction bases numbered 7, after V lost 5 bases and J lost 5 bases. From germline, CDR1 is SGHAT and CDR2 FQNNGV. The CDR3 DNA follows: TGTGCCAGCAGCATAACTAGCGGGAGGGCGGGAGATACGCAGTATTTT. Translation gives CASSITSGRAGDTQYF.

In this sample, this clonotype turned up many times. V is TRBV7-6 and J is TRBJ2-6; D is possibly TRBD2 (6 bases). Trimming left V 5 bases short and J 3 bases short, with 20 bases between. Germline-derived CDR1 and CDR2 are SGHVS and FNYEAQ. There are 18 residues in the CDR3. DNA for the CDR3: TGTGCCAGCAGCCCAACCGGGACTGGGTTAAGTGGGGCCAACGTCCTGACTTTC. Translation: CASSPTGTGLSGANVLTF.

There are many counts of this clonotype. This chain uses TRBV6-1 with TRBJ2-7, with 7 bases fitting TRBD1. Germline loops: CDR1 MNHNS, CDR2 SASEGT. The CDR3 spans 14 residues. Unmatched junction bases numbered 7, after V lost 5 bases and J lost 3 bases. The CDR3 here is CASSYLSGGYEQYF. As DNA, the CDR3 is TGTGCCAGCAGTTATCTGTCAGGGGGCTACGAGCAGTACTTC.

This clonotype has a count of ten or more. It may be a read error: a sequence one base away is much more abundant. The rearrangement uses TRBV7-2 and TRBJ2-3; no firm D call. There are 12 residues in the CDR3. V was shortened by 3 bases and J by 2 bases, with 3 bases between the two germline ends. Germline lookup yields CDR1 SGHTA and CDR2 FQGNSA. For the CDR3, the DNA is TGTGCCAGCAGCTTTTTCACAGATACGCAGTATTTT. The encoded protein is CASSFFTDTQYF. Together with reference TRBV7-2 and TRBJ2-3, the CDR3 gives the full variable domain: GAGVSQSPSNKVTEKGKDVELRCDPISGHTALYWYRQSLGQGLEFLIYFQGNSAPDKSGLPSDRFSAERTGGSVSTLTIQRTQQEDSAVYLCASSFFTDTQYFGPGTRLTVL.

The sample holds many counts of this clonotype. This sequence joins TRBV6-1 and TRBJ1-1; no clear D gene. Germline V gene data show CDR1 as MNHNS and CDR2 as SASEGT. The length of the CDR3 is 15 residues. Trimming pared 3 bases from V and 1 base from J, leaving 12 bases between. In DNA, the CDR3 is TGTGCCAGCAGTGATAGTGGAGGGCCGAACACTGAAGCTTTCTTT. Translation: CASSDSGGPNTEAFF.

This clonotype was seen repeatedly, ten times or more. CDR3 region: CASSANSATNEKLFF. DNA of the CDR3: TGTGCCAGCAGCGCAAACAGCGCAACTAATGAAAAACTGTTTTTT. The chain couples TRBV7-8 to TRBJ1-4; no firm D call. Germline CDR1 SGHVS, CDR2 FQNEAQ. This CDR3 is 15 amino acids long. Trimming stripped 5 bases from V and 0 bases from J, with 10 bases between.

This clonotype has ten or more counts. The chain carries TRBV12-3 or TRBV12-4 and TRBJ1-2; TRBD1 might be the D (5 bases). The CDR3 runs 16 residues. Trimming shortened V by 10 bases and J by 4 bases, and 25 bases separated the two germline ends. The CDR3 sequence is CATLLGTNGAGYGYTF. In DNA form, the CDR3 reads TGTGCCACCCTATTGGGTACGAATGGGGCTGGCTATGGCTACACCTTC.

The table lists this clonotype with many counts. The CDR3 here is CASRPPGLAGEYNEQFF. The DNA for the CDR3 is TGTGCCAGCCGGCCTCCGGGACTAGCGGGAGAGTACAATGAGCAGTTCTTC. The rearrangement uses TRBV2 and TRBJ2-1, with 14 bases aligning to TRBD2. There are 17 residues in the CDR3. The ends lost 8 bases at V and 4 bases at J; junction bases unmatched: 10. Germline CDR1 reads SNHLY; CDR2 reads FYNNEI.